Below are 8 T cell receptor beta chains sequenced from a single sample in a study of cytomegalovirus exposure and HLA in healthy donors. Repertoires were generated with immunoSEQ multiplex PCR, while TCRdb's copy carries only in-frame clones and drops some. The table has roughly 70,000 clones, 96% seen once. The specimen sequenced was PBMCs. Every receptor here comes from a woman under 30 in good health and CMV-seropositive.

The V and J genes are TRBV9 and TRBJ2-7; D ambiguous. The CDR3 runs 14 residues. Trimming took off 0 bases at V and 2 bases at J, with 9 bases between the two ends. Germline lookup yields CDR1 SGDLS and CDR2 YYNGEE. The CDR3 bases are TGTGCCAGCAGCGTAGGCTCCCTACCCTACGAGCAGTACTTC. Translation: CASSVGSLPYEQYF.

J is TRBJ1-5 and V is TRBV15; TRBD1 matches at 9 bases. The CDR3 contains 15 residues. The germline gives CDR1 LNHNV, CDR2 YYDKDF (reference sequence). The V segment lost 0 bases and the J segment 6 bases; nucleotides outside the gene matches: 3. The CDR3 spells CATSRDTGGGQPQHF. CDR3 coding DNA: TGTGCCACCAGCAGAGATACAGGGGGCGGTCAGCCCCAGCATTTT.

This clone was found once. The gene calls are TRBV4-2 and TRBJ2-7, with unresolved D. Between the trimmed V and J ends, which lost 1 base and 0 bases, there was a span of 10 bases. Germline loops: CDR1 LGHNA, CDR2 YNFKEQ. This CDR3 spans 15 amino acids. In DNA, the CDR3 is TGTGCCAGCAGCCAAGGTGCAGGCCTCTCCTACGAGCAGTACTTC. It encodes CASSQGAGLSYEQYF.

The rearrangement joins TRBV4-3 to TRBJ2-7; 7 nucleotides align to TRBD2. Losses at the gene ends were 2 bases for V and 6 bases for J; bases not matched to a gene: 7. CDR3 length equals 14 residues. Per germline, CDR1 LGHNA and CDR2 YSLEER. The DNA for the CDR3 is TGCGCCAGCAGCCAAATTCACTGGGGGGGCGAGCAGTACTTC. Translating gives CASSQIHWGGEQYF.

The chain links TRBV5-8 to TRBJ1-4, with D possibly being TRBD1 (6 bases). Per germline, CDR1 SGHTS and CDR2 YDEGEE. V lost 3 bases to trimming and J lost 7 bases, with 7 bases between them. The CDR3 length is 12 residues. Here the CDR3 DNA reads TGTGCCAGCAGCTCACAGGGTGAAAAACTGTTTTTT. Protein product: CASSSQGEKLFF.

CDR3 coding DNA: TGTGCCAGCAGCTTGCTAAGCGGGAGATACCAAGAGACCCAGTACTTC. Translating it yields CASSLLSGRYQETQYF. V usage is TRBV5-4 and J usage is TRBJ2-5; 8 nucleotides line up with TRBD2. This CDR3 is 16 amino acids long. V shed 1 base, J shed 0 bases, and the junction held 5 bases outside the gene matches. Looked up from germline, CDR1 is SGHNT and CDR2 is YYREEE (reference sequence). Looking up the rest from reference TRBV5-4 and TRBJ2-5 gives the full variable domain: ETGVTQSPTHLIKTRGQQVTLRCSSQSGHNTVSWYQQALGQGPQFIFQYYREEENGRGNFPPRFSGLQFPNYSSELNVNALELDDSALYLCASSLLSGRYQETQYFGPGTRLLVL.

This sequence joins TRBV18 and TRBJ1-1, with a tentative D call TRBD1 (5 bases). This CDR3 comprises 14 residues. Between the trimmed V and J ends, which lost 1 base and 4 bases, there was a span of 10 bases. Per germline, CDR1 KGHSH and CDR2 LQKENI. This chain's CDR3 is CASSPRQGTTEAFF. CDR3 bases: TGTGCCAGCTCACCACGGCAGGGAACCACTGAAGCTTTCTTT. The complete variable domain, with remaining parts taken from reference TRBV18 and TRBJ1-1, reads NAGVMQNPRHLVRRRGQEARLRCSPMKGHSHVYWYRQLPEEGLKFMVYLQKENIIDESGMPKERFSAEFPKEGPSILRIQQVVRGDSAAYFCASSPRQGTTEAFFGQGTRLTVV.

This clone came up once. The rearrangement links TRBV28 to TRBJ2-7, with D perhaps matching TRBD1 (5 bases). V was trimmed by 6 bases and J by 2 bases, leaving 14 bases between them. The CDR3 is 14 amino acids. CDR1 is MDHEN, CDR2 SYDVKM, per germline. In DNA, the CDR3 is TGTGCCAGCAGCCTGACAGCGTCCACCTACGAGCAGTACTTC. Translated, it gives CASSLTASTYEQYF.